The clone carrying this TCR beta chain came up many times. Its target is unknown. The TCR beta library used iRepertoire HTBI primers with Arm-PCR amplification of CDR3. From the multiplex PCR reads, TCRdb called clonotypes with MiXCR, one entry per CDR3 protein. The table includes roughly 700,000 distinct CDR3 sequences, 25% to 30% detected once. Trimming removed 6 bases from V and 6 bases from J; junction bases left unmatched: 1. The CDR3 is made up of 13 amino acids. These data belong to a study of regulatory T cells in long-lasting Graves disease. General observations from the study: Sharing of public clonotypes was greater in persistent patients (about 3,000) than in new patients (roughly 970). With a small sample size, accuracy may have been reduced. Favored usage of TRBV28, TRBJ1-2 and TRBJ2-5 was recorded in persistent disease.

Sample time point: persistent/refractory GD, antithyroid drugs over 5 years with positive TRAb. Preparation of the TCR library used RNA extracted from PBMCs. The sequences come from peripheral blood mononuclear cells (PBMCs), collected when the disease was refractory, from a patient treated with antithyroid drugs. The TCR was taken from a female donor with Graves disease. The chain has TRBV12-3 or TRBV12-4 and TRBJ2-2; 10 nucleotides line up with TRBD2. CDR3 region: CASRLAGAGELFF. The CDR3 nucleotides read TGTGCCAGCAGGCTAGCGGGAGCCGGGGAGCTGTTTTTT.